This TCR beta chain is from a study of blood T cell repertoires in COVID-19. Study as a whole: Specimens from acute and convalescent COVID-19 originated in the United States, Italy and Spain.

Clones were sequenced by immunoSEQ multiplex PCR, and TCRdb holds only the in-frame ones, with some missing. The data contain under 300,000 clones, over 75% of them seen just once; the ten biggest clones take up 1.9%. The CDR3 has 12 residues. The V and J ends lost 0 bases and 9 bases respectively, with 7 bases between them. Per the germline V gene, CDR1 is SGHRS and CDR2 is YFSETQ. The chain is built from TRBV5-1 and TRBJ2-1, with a possible D match to TRBD2 (5 bases). Specimen: peripheral blood. This clonotype originated in a man under 40 who had recovered from COVID-19. The DNA of the CDR3 is TGCGCCAGCAGCTTGGCGGGGTCTGAGCAGTTCTTC. It encodes CASSLAGSEQFF.